The rows below give T cell receptor beta chains drawn from one sample of a study of T cells after yellow fever vaccination. TCRdb re-analysed the 5' RACE reads in MiXCR, keeping a single row per CDR3 protein. The sample lists 250,000 or so distinct CDR3 sequences; approximately 6.7% were seen once. Sequenced here: CD4+ T cells sorted from PBMCs, sampled on the day of the yellow fever booster vaccination. The receptors come from a man aged 30 to 45 who received the YFV17D yellow fever vaccine. Each CDR3 is given with its conserved first and last residue. A D gene is named only where the DNA matches it firmly. Clone size appears in some rows only: once, few, many, or a class for an expanded clone.

>TRBJ2-2|few|TRBD2|TRBV3-1
CASSQEGPRLAGEIGELFF
TGTGCCAGCAGCCAAGAAGGTCCCCGGCTAGCGGGAGAAATCGGGGAGCTGTTTTTT
>TRBJ1-5|many|-|TRBV28
CASSPGPTYQPQHF
TGTGCCAGCAGCCCGGGACCGACCTATCAGCCCCAGCATTTT
>TRBJ2-2|-|-|TRBV20-1
CSASRSANTGELFF
TGCAGTGCTAGCCGCTCGGCGAACACCGGGGAGCTGTTTTTT
>TRBJ1-3|many|TRBD1|TRBV5-1
CASSLTGQRTGNTIYF
TGCGCCAGCAGCTTGACGGGACAGCGAACTGGAAACACCATATATTTT
>TRBJ2-7|-|TRBD2|TRBV7-2
CASSPLGTSAGRYF
TGTGCCAGCAGTCCTTTGGGGACTAGCGCGGGGCGGTACTTC
>TRBJ2-1|-|-|TRBV19
CASSSRLPSYNEQFF
TGTGCCAGTAGTTCCCGCCTGCCCTCCTACAATGAGCAGTTCTTC
>TRBJ2-2|medium-sized|TRBD1|TRBV5-5
CASSLTGQGVAGELFF
TGTGCCAGCAGCCTGACGGGACAGGGGGTGGCCGGGGAGCTGTTTTTT
>TRBJ2-7|-|TRBD2|TRBV20-1
CSARDPSGGSYEQYF
TGCAGTGCTAGAGACCCTAGCGGGGGGTCCTACGAGCAGTACTTC
>TRBJ2-2|many|-|TRBV12-3/TRBV12-4
CASSLPHSAGELFF
TGTGCCAGCAGCTTACCCCATTCGGCGGGGGAGCTGTTTTTT
>TRBJ2-7|many|-|TRBV6-2/TRBV6-3
CASSYSIGREQYF
TGTGCCAGCAGTTACTCAATAGGGCGCGAGCAGTACTTC
>TRBJ2-1|few|-|TRBV19
CASSTLTSHEQFF
TGTGCCAGTAGTACCCTTACTAGTCATGAGCAGTTCTTC
>TRBJ2-5|-|-|TRBV29-1
CSLEGGNRETQYF
TGCAGCCTCGAGGGGGGGAATAGGGAGACCCAGTACTTC
>TRBJ2-2|-|-|TRBV5-5
CASRQTGIPTGELFF
TGTGCCAGCAGGCAGACCGGGATCCCCACCGGGGAGCTGTTTTTT
>TRBJ2-7|many|-|TRBV28
CASRRMDRSYEQYF
TGTGCCAGCAGGAGGATGGACAGAAGTTACGAGCAGTACTTC
>TRBJ2-7|few|TRBD2|TRBV20-1
CSAVVPNGRAYEQYF
TGCAGTGCCGTGGTACCTAACGGGAGGGCCTACGAGCAGTACTTC
>TRBJ2-3|many|-|TRBV5-6
CASSLGTTDTQYF
TGTGCCAGCAGCTTGGGTACCACAGATACGCAGTATTTT
>TRBJ2-1|few|TRBD2|TRBV4-3
CASSPDLAGGPYNEQFF
TGCGCCAGCAGCCCCGATCTAGCGGGAGGGCCTTACAATGAGCAGTTCTTC
>TRBJ2-1|many|TRBD2|TRBV11-2
CASSLEASGRYVDEQFF
TGTGCCAGCAGCTTAGAAGCGAGCGGGAGATACGTCGATGAGCAGTTCTTC
>TRBJ2-7|-|-|TRBV18
CASSPGRVLTRNPYEQYF
TGTGCCAGCTCACCGGGCAGGGTTCTGACTCGTAACCCCTACGAGCAGTACTTC
>TRBJ2-2|-|-|TRBV19
CASSIGGSTGELFF
TGTGCCAGTAGTATAGGGGGGTCCACCGGGGAGCTGTTTTTT
>TRBJ2-5|few|-|TRBV20-1
CSARDWGARSTNQETQYF
TGCAGTGCTAGAGATTGGGGGGCTAGATCCACCAACCAAGAGACCCAGTACTTC
>TRBJ1-4|-|-|TRBV29-1
CSASRGINEKLFF
TGCAGCGCCTCCCGGGGAATTAATGAAAAACTGTTTTTT
>TRBJ2-2|few|-|TRBV6-2/TRBV6-3
CASSYSNQDTGPVLNTGELFF
TGTGCCAGCAGTTACTCGAACCAGGACACTGGGCCGGTATTGAACACCGGGGAGCTGTTTTTT
>TRBJ2-3|few|TRBD2|TRBV20-1
CSASDVRLAGGDTQYF
TGCAGTGCTAGCGACGTAAGACTAGCGGGAGGCGATACGCAGTATTTT
>TRBJ2-1|many|TRBD1|TRBV20-1
CSASQGDNEQFF
TGCAGTGCTTCCCAGGGGGACAATGAGCAGTTCTTC
>TRBJ2-2|-|-|TRBV7-8
CASSFPHGELFF
TGTGCCAGCAGCTTCCCCCACGGGGAGCTGTTTTTT
>TRBJ2-3|-|-|TRBV12-5
CASGLGNRVGGDTQYF
TGTGCTAGTGGTTTGGGGAACAGGGTTGGAGGAGATACGCAGTATTTT
>TRBJ2-7|-|-|TRBV11-2
CASSLQAGPTYEQYF
TGTGCCAGCAGCTTACAAGCGGGTCCGACCTACGAGCAGTACTTC
>TRBJ2-7|many|-|TRBV9
CASSPMSGDEQYF
TGTGCCAGCAGCCCCATGTCAGGGGACGAGCAGTACTTC
>TRBJ1-4|-|TRBD1|TRBV12-3/TRBV12-4
CASSFRRQGRKEKLFF
TGTGCCAGCAGTTTCCGAAGACAGGGTAGGAAAGAAAAACTGTTTTTT